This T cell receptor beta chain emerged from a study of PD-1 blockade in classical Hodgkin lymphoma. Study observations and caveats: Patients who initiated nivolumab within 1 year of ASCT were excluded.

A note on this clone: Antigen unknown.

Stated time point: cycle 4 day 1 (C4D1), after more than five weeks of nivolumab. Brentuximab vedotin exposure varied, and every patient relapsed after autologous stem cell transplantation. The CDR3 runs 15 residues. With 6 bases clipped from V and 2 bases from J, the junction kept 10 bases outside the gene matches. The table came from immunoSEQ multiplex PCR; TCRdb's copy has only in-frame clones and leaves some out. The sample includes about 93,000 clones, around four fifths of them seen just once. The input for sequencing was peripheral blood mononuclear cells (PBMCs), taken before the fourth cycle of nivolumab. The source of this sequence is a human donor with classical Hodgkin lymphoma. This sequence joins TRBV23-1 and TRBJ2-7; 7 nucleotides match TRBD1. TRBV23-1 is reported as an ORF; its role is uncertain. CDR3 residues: CASRPTGLQAYEQYF. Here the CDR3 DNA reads TGCGCCAGCAGACCGACAGGGCTCCAAGCCTACGAGCAGTACTTC.